This entry concerns a single TCR beta chain. Its antigen specificity is not known. Per-nucleotide qualities are absent, and no much larger clonotype sits a single base away. To sequence the TCRbeta CDR3 region, genomic DNA was isolated from the sorted cells. The immunoSEQ Assay was used to sequence the TCRbeta CDR3 regions. In its TCRdb copy, this immuneACCESS table keeps in-frame sequences only and misses some clones. Where compared with another copy, unresolved V genes explain less than half of these, and the others have no known cause. A total of 30,000 to 35,000 clones appear in this sample, 86% of them only once. The ten largest account for around 29% of the sample. The data stem from a study of OX40 agonist ivuxolimab in advanced cancers. Background on the whole study: Ivuxolimab, which targeted the costimulatory receptor OX40 (CD134), was an agonistic, fully human IgG2 monoclonal antibody. Partial responses occurred in three dose-escalation patients: two with cutaneous melanoma and one with hepatocellular carcinoma. Peripheral TCRbeta sequencing was intended to test whether TCR sequence diversity was altered and clonal T-cell expansion was caused by ivuxolimab. Of the approximately 50 dose-escalation patients, hepatocellular carcinoma was present in approximately 20, melanoma in about 15, renal cell carcinoma in 9 and head and neck cancer in 9. Intravenous ivuxolimab was administered to patients every 2 weeks at six dose levels: 0.01, 0.1, 0.3, 1.5, 3 and 10 mg/kg. Prior anti-PD-1, anti-PD-L1 or anti-CTLA-4 therapy was permitted, and checkpoint inhibitors had been received by 30% to 40% of dose-escalation patients. The dose-escalation cohort was 80% to 90% male with a mean age of about 54 years, ranging from roughly 23 to 79. The paper covers the monotherapy dose-escalation part of the phase I ivuxolimab trial, which included N = 52 patients.

Clipping removes 9 bases from V and 8 bases from J, with 16 as the unmatched junction base count. The CDR3 sequence holds 15 residues, the cysteine and phenylalanine included. Here the CDR3 DNA is all that survives: 45 bases in frame from base 1. According to the germline V gene (reference sequence), CDR1 reads LNHDA and CDR2 reads SQIVND. General findings and caveats noted by the study authors: On average, CD8+ T cells showed more expanded clones than CD4+ T cells after ivuxolimab. At doses of 0.1 to 3.0 mg/kg, clonal expansion of both CD4+ and CD8+ blood T cells was observed from baseline to week 6. In the 0.1-3.0 mg/kg groups, partial responders had among the lowest normalized peripheral clonal expansion, particularly in CD8+ T cells. The antigen specificity of the peripheral T cells that underwent clonal expansion was not determined. Low levels of normalized T-cell clonal expansion were also shown by some nonresponding patients.

Patients with autoimmune disease history or receiving systemic immunosuppression were excluded from the trial. Peripheral blood for TCR sequencing was collected from all dose cohorts at baseline, on cycle 4 day 1, and on cycle 7 day 1. Samples came from an open-label, multicenter, first-in-human phase I dose-escalation trial of ivuxolimab. Adults with locally advanced or metastatic melanoma, renal cell carcinoma, hepatocellular carcinoma or head and neck squamous cell carcinoma were enrolled in the trial. Before TCR sequencing, CD4+ T cells and CD8+ T cells from peripheral blood were sorted into separate populations.

This TCR was recovered from an adult with an advanced solid tumor such as melanoma, head and neck, liver or kidney cancer. Recombination connected TRBV19 to TRBJ2-1, and 7 junction bases match TRBD2. Here the sequenced sample was CD4+ or CD8+ T cells sorted from blood, taken in a trial of the OX40 agonist ivuxolimab. The nucleotide sequence reads as follows: TGTGCCAGCGCTGGGGGGGAAAGTTTGGTGTATGAGCAGTTCTTC. Its protein is CASAGGESLVYEQFF.